What follows describes a single T cell receptor beta chain. The antigen is not known. As every portion of the isolated RNA was reverse transcribed, the sequencing read expressed TCRB transcripts. Clones were sequenced by immunoSEQ multiplex PCR, and TCRdb holds only the in-frame ones, with some missing. The profile shows 300,000 to 450,000 clones, roughly 12% of them singletons. This sample was taken from a study of beta chain features in type 1 diabetes. Study information: Analysis included about 100 million sorted cells drawn from all samples.

Study-level findings and limits: The similarity of naive, central memory and Treg TCRB repertoires appeared greater among patients than among healthy donors. Shorter TCRB CDR3s, moderately but significantly so, marked every one of the four CD4+ subsets in Type 1 diabetes patients.

By way of CD45RO/CCR7/CD25/CD127/CD95/CD27, the CD4+ regulatory, stem cell-like memory, central memory and naive cells were sorted. Sequencing was done on a sample of naive CD4+ T cells from blood. This sequence was found in a woman aged 18-29 years with type 1 diabetes.

CDR3 amino acids: CASSNLQGAGDGYTF. CDR3 sequence (DNA): TGTGCCAGTAGTAATCTACAGGGGGCGGGTGATGGCTACACCTTC. The chain recombines TRBV19 with TRBJ1-2, with 9 bases that match TRBD1. This CDR3 spans 15 amino acids. Losses at the gene ends were 4 bases for V and 6 bases for J; bases not matched to a gene: 9. CDR1 is LNHDA, CDR2 SQIVND, per germline (reference sequence).